The 10 T cell receptor beta chains in this list originate from one sample, sequenced in a study of T cells in Graves' hyperthyroidism and ophthalmopathy. TCR beta CDR3 sequences were amplified from RNA transcripts. A set of HTBI primers served as the primers for a first-round RT-PCR of the TCR CDR3. Each CDR3 protein gets one entry after TCRdb re-called the multiplex PCR reads with MiXCR. The sample holds hundreds of thousands of distinct CDR3 sequences, about 45% seen once. Input material: peripheral blood or thyroid tissue (not recorded which). The source is an adult man with Graves' disease, either hyperthyroidism or ophthalmopathy (not recorded which).

V and J are TRBV25-1 and TRBJ2-7; 11 bases fit TRBD1. Trimming took 7 bases from V and 2 from J; bases not matched to a gene: 7. The CDR3 is made up of 15 amino acids. From germline, CDR1 is MGHDK and CDR2 SYGVNS. CDR3 in DNA: TGTGCCAGCACCTGGGGACAGGGGGGGACCTACGAGCAGTACTTC. Translating it yields CASTWGQGGTYEQYF.

This clonotype was seen repeatedly, ten times or more. The gene calls are TRBV7-9 and TRBJ2-5; perhaps TRBD2 as D (6 bases). The CDR3 is 14 residues long. The germline gives CDR1 SEHNR, CDR2 FQNEAQ (reference sequence). Trimming stripped 0 bases from V and 7 bases from J, with 12 bases between. The CDR3 sequence: CASSLAAGLATQYF. CDR3 coding DNA: TGTGCCAGCAGCTTAGCGGCGGGGTTGGCGACCCAGTACTTC.

This clonotype was seen only a few times. The chain has TRBV2 and TRBJ2-5; 11 bases align to TRBD2. Germline trimming cut 5 bases from V and 0 bases from J; bases unmatched to any gene: 11. The CDR3 extends over 18 amino acids. Germline V gene sequence: CDR1 SNHLY, CDR2 FYNNEI. The CDR3, as DNA: TGTGCCAGCAGTTTATCAGGACTAGCGGGCCGACACCAAGAGACCCAGTACTTC. This encodes CASSLSGLAGRHQETQYF.

Regarding this clonotype: The DNA is left out, because the CDR3 cannot be placed on it with certainty; the CDR3 is given as TCRdb lists it. The chain employs TRBV7-6 and TRBJ1-2. The CDR3 totals 19 residues, both ends included. Looked up from germline, CDR1 is SGHVS and CDR2 is FNYEAQ. CDR3 region: CASSFYICSARDQSRGYTF.

The genes are TRBV29-1 and TRBJ1-6, with 8 bases aligning to TRBD1. The V gene's germline CDR1 is SQVTM and CDR2 ANQGSEA. This CDR3 is 14 amino acids long. Trimming at V came to 7 bases and at J to 6 bases, leaving 8 bases not matched to a gene. The CDR3 region has the DNA TGCAGCGACAGATCAGGGGGCTCTAATTCACCCCTCCACTTT. This sequence encodes CSDRSGGSNSPLHF.

Concerning this clonotype: Since a much larger clone is just one base distant, this may be a read error. This chain links TRBV7-9 with TRBJ2-6; D possibly matches TRBD1 or TRBD2 (5 bases each). CDR1 is SEHNR, CDR2 FQNEAQ, per germline (reference sequence). CDR3 length: 16 residues. CDR3 in DNA: TGCGCCAGCAGCCAAGATGGGGGAGTCGGGGCCAACGTCCTGACTTTC. This codes for CASSQDGGVGANVLTF.

This rearrangement joins TRBV4-1 to TRBJ2-7, with 8 bases that match TRBD1. Per the germline V gene, CDR1 is MGHRA and CDR2 is YSYEKL. The CDR3 has 15 amino acids. With 0 bases clipped from V and 5 bases from J, the junction kept 6 bases outside the gene matches. CDR3 sequence (DNA): TGCGCCAGCAGCCAAGAAGCCCAGGGGGCGGACGAGCAGTACTTC. It encodes CASSQEAQGADEQYF.

The CDR3 DNA sequence: TGTGCCAGCAGCGTTAGGGAGGGGTATGGCACTGAAGCTTTCTTT. Protein sequence: CASSVREGYGTEAFF. The chain uses TRBV11-1 and TRBJ1-1; perhaps TRBD1 as D (5 bases). CDR3 length equals 15 residues. Germline assignment: CDR1 SGHAT and CDR2 FQDESV (reference sequence). Trimming cost V 5 bases and J 4 bases, with 17 bases left between them.

J is TRBJ1-2 and V is TRBV12-3 or TRBV12-4; 7 bases are a match to TRBD1. V was pared by 5 bases and J by 6 bases, with 12 bases of the junction left unmatched. CDR3 length equals 15 residues. The CDR3 region has the DNA TGTGCCAGCAGTGCTAGCCCAGGGGGAGACGATGGCTACACCTTC. Translated: CASSASPGGDDGYTF.

This clonotype was recorded many times. The chain combines TRBV10-3 with TRBJ1-1, with unresolved D. The germline V and J ends were trimmed by 2 bases and 3 bases, with 10 bases remaining between them. This CDR3 is built from 14 residues. The germline V gene has CDR1 ENHRY and CDR2 SYGVKD. The CDR3 loop reads CAISEGFGDTEAFF. CDR3 nucleotides: TGTGCCATCAGTGAGGGTTTTGGGGACACTGAAGCTTTCTTT.